The present T cell receptor (beta chain) was sequenced within a study of shared clonotypes between healthy human individuals. Study-wide context: Researchers assigned three CD4 naive, three CD4 memory, two CD8 naive and one CD8 memory plate to each donor.

V was cut by 4 bases and J by 5 bases, with 20 bases left in between. Germline lookup yields CDR1 SNHLY and CDR2 FYNNEI. The CDR3 contains 16 residues. The table came from immunoSEQ multiplex PCR; TCRdb's copy has only in-frame clones and leaves some out. The sample consists of millions of clones, roughly 94% of them appearing once. Sequencing input: naive CD4+ T cells sorted from blood. Noted subset: CD45RA+ positively selected. This TCR derives from a man between 18 and 29 years old in good health. The V call is TRBV2, the J call TRBJ1-2; a weak D match, TRBD1 (6 bases). DNA for the CDR3: TGTGCCAGCAGTGCTCCCTCGCAGGGGCAAAAATATGGCTACACCTTC. It yields the protein CASSAPSQGQKYGYTF.